Listed below are T cell receptor beta chains from one sample, sequenced in a study of radiation and T cells in renal cell carcinoma. Sequencing used immunoSEQ multiplex PCR; TCRdb keeps in-frame clones, though not all of them. The sample consists of around 75,000 clones, roughly 87% of them appearing once. The source material was blood, sampled from a patient whose treatment included radiotherapy and nephrectomy. These receptors were taken from a man between 60 and 75 years old with renal cell carcinoma. Each CDR3 is given with its conserved first and last residue. Fields, in order: V gene, J gene, clone size, D gene, CDR3 DNA, CDR3 protein. D genes are given only for firm matches. Rows may omit the clone size; those that give it use once, few, many or a size class.

TRBV6-1	TRBJ1-4	NA	NA	TGTGCCAGCATCCGGACTTTCAATGAAAAACTGTTTTTT	CASIRTFNEKLFF
TRBV15	TRBJ2-7	NA	TRBD2	TGTGCCACCAGCTCTCCCCAGCGGGAGGCCTCCTACGAGCAGTACTTC	CATSSPQREASYEQYF
TRBV19	TRBJ2-5	NA	TRBD2	TGTGCCAGTAGTATGGGGGGACTAGCGGGAGCAAAGGAGACCCAGTACTTC	CASSMGGLAGAKETQYF
TRBV5-4	TRBJ2-7	NA	TRBD1	TGTGCCAGCAGCTTGGCCGGAGGGACAGGCCCGAGTTCGTACGAGCAGTACTTC	CASSLAGGTGPSSYEQYF
TRBV21-1	TRBJ1-4	NA	NA	TGTGCCAGCAGCCAGATCAGGGGGCAGTGGGAAAAACTGTTTTTT	CASSQIRGQWEKLFF
TRBV7-8	TRBJ2-1	once	TRBD1	TGTGCCAGCAGCCGGACAGGGGTTGAGCAGTTCTTC	CASSRTGVEQFF
TRBV14	TRBJ2-7	NA	NA	TGTGCCAGCAGCCAAGTTCGGGGCTACGAGCAGTACTTC	CASSQVRGYEQYF
TRBV29-1	TRBJ1-1	NA	NA	TGCAGCGCCGGAGACCTAAACACTGAAGCTTTCTTT	CSAGDLNTEAFF
TRBV7-2	TRBJ2-2	NA	NA	TGTGCCAGCAGCTTGGGGGGACTCGCGAACACCGGGGAGCTGTTTTTT	CASSLGGLANTGELFF
TRBV5-4	TRBJ2-5	NA	NA	TGTGCCAGCAGCCGTCAAGAGACCCAGTACTTC	CASSRQETQYF
TRBV10-2	TRBJ2-1	NA	TRBD2	TGCGCCAGCAGCCTAGCGGGAATCAATGAGCAGTTCTTC	CASSLAGINEQFF
TRBV10-1	TRBJ2-7	NA	TRBD2	TGCGCCAGCCGTAGCGGGATATCCGACGAGCAGTACTTC	CASRSGISDEQYF
TRBV10-3	TRBJ1-4	once	NA	TGTGCCATCAGTAACGAGGGGGGTAGGAATGAAAAACTGTTTTTT	CAISNEGGRNEKLFF
TRBV7-9	TRBJ1-6	NA	NA	TGTGCCAGCAGCTTAGATAATTCACCCCTCCACTTT	CASSLDNSPLHF
TRBV7-2	TRBJ2-7	few	NA	TGTGCCAGCAGCCTTCGTTCTCCGGAGCAGTACTTC	CASSLRSPEQYF
TRBV6-1	TRBJ1-2	NA	NA	TGTGCCAGCAGTTCCTTACCTCAGGGCATCTCTGGCTACACCTTC	CASSSLPQGISGYTF
TRBV5-5	TRBJ2-6	once	TRBD2	TGTGCCAGCAGTTTGACTAGCGATGGGGCCAACGTCCTGACTTTC	CASSLTSDGANVLTF
TRBV10-3	TRBJ1-5	NA	TRBD1	TGTGCCATCACGGGACAGACTAATCAGCCCCAGCATTTT	CAITGQTNQPQHF
TRBV6-6	TRBJ2-1	NA	NA	TGTGCCAGCACCGTGCGAGCGTACAATGAGCAGTTCTTC	CASTVRAYNEQFF
TRBV4-1	TRBJ2-3	NA	TRBD2	TGCGCCAGCAGCCAAGAGGAACTAGCGGGACCCACAGATACGCAGTATTTT	CASSQEELAGPTDTQYF
TRBV25-1	TRBJ1-5	NA	TRBD1	TGTGCCAGCAGCTACGGGACAGGGGTCGATCAGCCCCAGCATTTT	CASSYGTGVDQPQHF